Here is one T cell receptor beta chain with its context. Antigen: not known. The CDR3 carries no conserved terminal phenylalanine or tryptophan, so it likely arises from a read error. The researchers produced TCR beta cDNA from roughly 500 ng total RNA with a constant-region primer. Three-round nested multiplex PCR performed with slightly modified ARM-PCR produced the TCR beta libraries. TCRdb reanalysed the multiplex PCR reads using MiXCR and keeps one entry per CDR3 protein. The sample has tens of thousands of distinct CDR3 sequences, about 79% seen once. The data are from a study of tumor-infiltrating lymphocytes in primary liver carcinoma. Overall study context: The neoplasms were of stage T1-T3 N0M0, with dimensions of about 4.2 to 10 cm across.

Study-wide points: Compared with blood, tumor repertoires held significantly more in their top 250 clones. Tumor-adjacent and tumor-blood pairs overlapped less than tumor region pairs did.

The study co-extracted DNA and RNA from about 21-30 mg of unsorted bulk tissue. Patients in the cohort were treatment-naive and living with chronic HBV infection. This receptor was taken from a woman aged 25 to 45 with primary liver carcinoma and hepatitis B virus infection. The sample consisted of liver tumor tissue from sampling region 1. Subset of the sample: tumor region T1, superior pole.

CDR3 residues: CASSFNWSYNSPLHI. The DNA of the CDR3 is TGTGCCAGCAGCTTTAACTGGAGTTATAATTCACCCCTCCACATT. The chain has TRBV11-3 and TRBJ1-6, with D uncertain. Deletions cut 3 bases from V and 4 bases from J, with 10 bases between. The CDR3 has 15 amino acids. Germline-derived CDR1 and CDR2 are SGHNT and YENEEA.